One TCR beta chain is described in this entry. Its antigen is still unknown. It has no much larger one-base neighbor in the sample; base qualities were not kept. Including the terminal cysteine and phenylalanine, the CDR3 comprises 12 residues. Kept here is only the CDR3 DNA, which spans 36 bases and is read in frame from base 1. CDR1 MNHEY and CDR2 SVGAGI are derived from the germline V gene. The V end gives up 6 bases and the J end 5 bases, leaving 3 bases in the junction not matched to a gene. Using bias-controlled multiplex PCR with the immunoSEQ v3 hsTCRB kit, the TCR beta CDR3 regions were amplified from genomic DNA. TCR libraries were sequenced on an Illumina NextSeq 500 to 1.5 million to 2.5 million read pairs for survey level or roughly 5-6.5 million for deep level. As for how the authors treated the data: The immunoSEQ Analyzer software assigned V, D and J genes, filtered out non-productive sequences, and reported clonality. To compare repertoires between infused TIL and blood, productive Simpson clonality was used along with the Morisita overlap index of productive TRB rearrangements. The absolute count of a clonotype in blood was estimated by multiplying the lymphocyte count by the CD3+ fraction and by the productive frequency of the clone. Sourced from immuneACCESS, this table was stored by TCRdb with only in-frame sequences that have V and J called. A share of the clones is absent; for the studies checked, an unresolved V gene accounts for under half, and the remainder has no known explanation. V and J calls and clone size come straight from that table; D and trimming were deduced from the DNA. This sample is represented by about 55,000 clones; 75% to 85% of them were singletons. Clones ranked in the top ten supply roughly 3% of the sample.

The data are from a study of TIL therapy for anti-PD-1-resistant metastatic lung cancer (dated by TCRdb to the early 2020s). General notes on the study: Tumors were harvested prior to any PD-1/PD-L1 blockade, after which nivolumab was administered to patients, and lymphodepletion, expanded TIL infusion and IL-2 were given to patients who progressed. A median age of 54 years (range roughly 38-75) and a median tumor PD-L1 proportion score of roughly 5.4% were recorded among enrolled patients. Most of the cohort had lung adenocarcinoma, including four EGFR-mutant tumors and two ALK-rearranged tumors, and half of the patients were either current or former smokers. A median non-synonymous tumor mutation burden of under 1.9 mutations per megabase was determined across the cohort by whole-exome sequencing. Tumor and peripheral blood T cell receptor beta sequencing was used to track clonotypes across tumor, expanded TIL product and serial blood samples. Broader findings and caveats from the paper: Infused TIL clonotypes partially replaced the baseline peripheral repertoire then decayed over months, with no apparent association between persistence and response. The cohort was highly selected, with more treatment-naive, never-smoker and oncogene-addicted patients than typical, limiting generalizability. The study protocol defined all tumor marker inferences as exploratory.

Sample time point, as interpreted from the label and publication: pre-treatment sample, taken before nivolumab and TIL therapy. Adults with stage 4 NSCLC were enrolled in a dual-center phase I trial from 2017 to January 2020. Samples came from a single-arm, open-label phase I trial of tumor-infiltrating lymphocyte therapy with nivolumab in advanced non-small cell lung cancer. Blood mononuclear cells were isolated from EDTA tubes by Ficoll gradient and were snap-frozen as pellets, and DNA was extracted with a Qiagen mini-prep kit. The clonotype comes from a person between 30 and 79 years old with non-small cell lung cancer. The chain is assembled from TRBV6-5 and TRBJ2-5; 7 junctional bases match TRBD1. The sample in question was blood, obtained at baseline. The nucleotide sequence reads TGTGCCAGCAGGACAGGGAAGGAGACCCAGTACTTC. Its protein reads: CASRTGKETQYF.